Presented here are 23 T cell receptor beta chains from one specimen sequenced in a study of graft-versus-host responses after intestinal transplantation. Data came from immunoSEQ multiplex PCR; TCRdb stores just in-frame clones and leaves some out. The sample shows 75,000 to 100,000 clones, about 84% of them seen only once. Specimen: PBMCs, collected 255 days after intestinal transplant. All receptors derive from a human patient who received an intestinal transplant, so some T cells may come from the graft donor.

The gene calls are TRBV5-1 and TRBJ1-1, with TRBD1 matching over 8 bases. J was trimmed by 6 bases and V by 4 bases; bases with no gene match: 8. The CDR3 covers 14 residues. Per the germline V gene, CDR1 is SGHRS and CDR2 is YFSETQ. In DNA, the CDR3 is TGCGCCAGCAGCCCGACAGGGGACGTCGCTGAAGCTTTCTTT. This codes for CASSPTGDVAEAFF.

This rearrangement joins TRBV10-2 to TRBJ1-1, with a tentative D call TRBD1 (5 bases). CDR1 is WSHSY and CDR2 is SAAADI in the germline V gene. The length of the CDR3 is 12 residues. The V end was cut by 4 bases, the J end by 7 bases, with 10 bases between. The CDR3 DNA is TGCGCCAGCAGTGCTACAGGAGGTGAAGCTTTCTTT. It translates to CASSATGGEAFF.

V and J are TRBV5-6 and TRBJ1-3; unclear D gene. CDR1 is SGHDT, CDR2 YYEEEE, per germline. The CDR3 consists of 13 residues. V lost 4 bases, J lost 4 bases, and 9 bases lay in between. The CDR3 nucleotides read TGTGCCAGCAGCCCCCCGGGGGGAAACACCATATATTTT. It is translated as CASSPPGGNTIYF.

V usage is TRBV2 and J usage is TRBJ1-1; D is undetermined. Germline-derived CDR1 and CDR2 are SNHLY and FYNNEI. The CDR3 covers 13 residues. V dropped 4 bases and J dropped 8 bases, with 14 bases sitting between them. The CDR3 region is CASSGPGWEEAFF. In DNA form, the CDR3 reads TGTGCCAGCAGTGGTCCTGGGTGGGAGGAAGCTTTCTTT.

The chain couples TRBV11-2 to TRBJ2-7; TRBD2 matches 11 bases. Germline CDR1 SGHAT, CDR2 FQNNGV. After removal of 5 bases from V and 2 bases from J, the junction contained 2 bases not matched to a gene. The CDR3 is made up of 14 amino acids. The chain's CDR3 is CASSVTSGAYEQYF. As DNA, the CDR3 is TGTGCCAGCAGCGTGACTAGCGGGGCCTACGAGCAGTACTTC.

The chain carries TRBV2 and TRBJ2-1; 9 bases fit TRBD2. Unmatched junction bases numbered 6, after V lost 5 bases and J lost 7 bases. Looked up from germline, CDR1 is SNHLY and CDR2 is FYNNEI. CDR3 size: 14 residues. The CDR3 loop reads CASSPGTSMNEQFF. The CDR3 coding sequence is TGTGCCAGCAGTCCAGGGACTAGCATGAATGAGCAGTTCTTC.

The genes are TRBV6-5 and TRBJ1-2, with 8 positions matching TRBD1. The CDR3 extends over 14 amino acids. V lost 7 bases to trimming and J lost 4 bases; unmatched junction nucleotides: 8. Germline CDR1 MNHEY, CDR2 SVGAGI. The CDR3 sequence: CASTYGQGGYGYTF. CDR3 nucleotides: TGTGCCAGCACCTACGGACAGGGTGGCTATGGCTACACCTTC.

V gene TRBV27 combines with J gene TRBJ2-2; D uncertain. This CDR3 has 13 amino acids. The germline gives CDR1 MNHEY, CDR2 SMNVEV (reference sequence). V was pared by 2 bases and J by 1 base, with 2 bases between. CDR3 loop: CASSLENTGELFF. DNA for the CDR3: TGTGCCAGCAGTTTAGAGAACACCGGGGAGCTGTTTTTT.

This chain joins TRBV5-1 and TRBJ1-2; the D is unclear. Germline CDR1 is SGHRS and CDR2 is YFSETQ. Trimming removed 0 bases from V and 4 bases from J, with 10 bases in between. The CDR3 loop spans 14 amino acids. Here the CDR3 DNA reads TGCGCCAGCAGCTTGGGACAACGGGGCTATGGCTACACCTTC. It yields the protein CASSLGQRGYGYTF.

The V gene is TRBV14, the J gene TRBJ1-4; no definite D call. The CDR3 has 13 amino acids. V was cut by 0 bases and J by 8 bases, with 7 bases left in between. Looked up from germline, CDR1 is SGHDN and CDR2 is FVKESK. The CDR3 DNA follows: TGTGCCAGCAGCCAAGATACTGAAGAAAAACTGTTTTTT. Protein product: CASSQDTEEKLFF.

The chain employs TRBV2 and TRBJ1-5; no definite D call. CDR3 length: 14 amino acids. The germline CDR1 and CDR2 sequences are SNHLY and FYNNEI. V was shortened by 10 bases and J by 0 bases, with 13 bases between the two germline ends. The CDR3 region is CATAEAVSNQPQHF. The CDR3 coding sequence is TGTGCCACTGCCGAGGCGGTTAGCAATCAGCCCCAGCATTTT.

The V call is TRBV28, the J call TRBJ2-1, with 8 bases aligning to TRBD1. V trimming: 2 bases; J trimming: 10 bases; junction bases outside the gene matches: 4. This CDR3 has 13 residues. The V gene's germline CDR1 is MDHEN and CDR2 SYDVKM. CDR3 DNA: TGTGCCAGCAGTTTAACGACAGGGGTCGAGCAGTTCTTC. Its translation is CASSLTTGVEQFF.

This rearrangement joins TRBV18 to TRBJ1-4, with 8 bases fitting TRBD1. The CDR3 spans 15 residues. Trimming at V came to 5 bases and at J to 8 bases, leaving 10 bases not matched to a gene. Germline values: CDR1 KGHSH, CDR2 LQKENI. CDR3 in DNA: TGTGCCAGCTCATCACAGGGGGTCAACAGGGAAAAACTGTTTTTT. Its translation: CASSSQGVNREKLFF.

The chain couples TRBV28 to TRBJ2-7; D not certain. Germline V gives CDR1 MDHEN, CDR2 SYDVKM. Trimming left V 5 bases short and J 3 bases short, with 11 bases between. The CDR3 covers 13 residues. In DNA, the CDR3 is TGTGCCAGCAGTCGGACCCAGCGCTACGAGCAGTACTTC. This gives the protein CASSRTQRYEQYF.

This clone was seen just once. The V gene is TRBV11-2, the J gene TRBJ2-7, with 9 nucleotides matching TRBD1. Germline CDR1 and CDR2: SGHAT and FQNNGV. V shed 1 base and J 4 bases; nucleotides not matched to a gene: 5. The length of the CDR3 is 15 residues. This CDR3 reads CASSLVGQGSYEQYF. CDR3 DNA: TGTGCCAGCAGCTTAGTGGGACAGGGCTCGTACGAGCAGTACTTC.

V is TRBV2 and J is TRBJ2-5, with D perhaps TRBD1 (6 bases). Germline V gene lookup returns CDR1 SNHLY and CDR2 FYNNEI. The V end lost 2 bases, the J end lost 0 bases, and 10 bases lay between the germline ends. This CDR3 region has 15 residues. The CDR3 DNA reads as TGTGCCAGCAGTGAAAACAGGGCCGACCAAGAGACCCAGTACTTC. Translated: CASSENRADQETQYF. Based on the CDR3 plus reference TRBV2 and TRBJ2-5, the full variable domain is EPEVTQTPSHQVTQMGQEVILRCVPISNHLYFYWYRQILGQKVEFLVSFYNNEISEKSEIFDDQFSVERPDGSNFTLKIRSTKLEDSAMYFCASSENRADQETQYFGPGTRLLVL.

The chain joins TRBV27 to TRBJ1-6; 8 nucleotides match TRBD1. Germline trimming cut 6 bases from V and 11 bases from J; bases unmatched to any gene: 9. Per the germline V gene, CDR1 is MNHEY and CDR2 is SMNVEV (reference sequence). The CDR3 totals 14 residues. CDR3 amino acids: CASSPGQGVTPLHF. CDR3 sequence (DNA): TGTGCCAGCAGCCCTGGACAGGGAGTAACACCCCTCCACTTT.

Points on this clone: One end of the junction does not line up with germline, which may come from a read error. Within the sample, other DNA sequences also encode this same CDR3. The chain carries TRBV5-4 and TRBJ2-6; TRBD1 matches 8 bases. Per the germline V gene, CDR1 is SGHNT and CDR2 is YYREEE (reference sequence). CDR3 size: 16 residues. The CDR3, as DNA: TGTGCCAGCAGCTTCAGGGGGCTTTCTGGGGCCAACGTCCTGACCTTC. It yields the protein CASSFRGLSGANVLTF.

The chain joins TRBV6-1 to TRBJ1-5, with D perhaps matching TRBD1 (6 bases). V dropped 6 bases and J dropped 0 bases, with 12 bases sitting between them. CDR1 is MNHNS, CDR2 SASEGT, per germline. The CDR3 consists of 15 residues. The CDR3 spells CASRLDSYSNQPQHF. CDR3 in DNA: TGTGCCAGCAGGCTGGACAGCTATAGCAATCAGCCCCAGCATTTT.

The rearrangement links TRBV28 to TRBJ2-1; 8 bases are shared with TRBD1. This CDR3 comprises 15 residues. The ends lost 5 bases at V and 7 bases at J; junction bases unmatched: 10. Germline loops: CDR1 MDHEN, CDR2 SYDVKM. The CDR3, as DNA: TGTGCCAGCAGTCCTGGACAGGGAAGGGGGAATGAGCAGTTCTTC. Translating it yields CASSPGQGRGNEQFF.

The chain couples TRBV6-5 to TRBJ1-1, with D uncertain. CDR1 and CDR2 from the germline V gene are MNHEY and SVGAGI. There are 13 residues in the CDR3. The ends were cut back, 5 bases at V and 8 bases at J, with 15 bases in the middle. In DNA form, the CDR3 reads TGTGCCAGCAGTGAATGGCAGGCGGACGAAGCTTTCTTT. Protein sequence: CASSEWQADEAFF.

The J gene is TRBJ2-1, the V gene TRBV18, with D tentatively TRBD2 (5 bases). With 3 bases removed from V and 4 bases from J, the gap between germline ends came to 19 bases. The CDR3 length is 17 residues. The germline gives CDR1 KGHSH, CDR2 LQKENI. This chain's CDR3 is CASSPLTPRTRYNEQFF. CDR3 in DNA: TGTGCCAGCTCACCCCTTACACCAAGGACTCGATACAATGAGCAGTTCTTC.

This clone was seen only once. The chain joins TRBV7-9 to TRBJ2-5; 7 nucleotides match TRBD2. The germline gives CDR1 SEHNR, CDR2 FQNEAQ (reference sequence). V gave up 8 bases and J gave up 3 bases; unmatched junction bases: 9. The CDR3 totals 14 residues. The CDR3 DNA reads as TGTGCCAGCGGACACGGGACTAAGAAAGAGACCCAGTACTTC. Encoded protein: CASGHGTKKETQYF.